Listed below are T cell receptor beta chains from one sample, sequenced in a study of cytomegalovirus exposure and HLA in healthy donors. Profiling relied on immunoSEQ multiplex PCR, and the TCRdb table lists in-frame clones only, not all of them. The top ten clones hold approximately 2% of a sample with approximately 130,000 clones, approximately 90% of them seen once. Source material: PBMCs. The receptors were gathered from a woman aged 18 to 35 in good health and CMV-seronegative. CDR3s include the opening cysteine and the closing phenylalanine or tryptophan. A D gene is named only where the DNA matches it firmly. Clone size appears in some rows only: once, few, many, or a class for an expanded clone.

>14|TRBJ2-1|.|TRBD2|TRBV18
CASSPTTSRLEQFF
TGTGCCAGCTCACCTACGACTAGCAGGCTTGAGCAGTTCTTC
>15|TRBJ2-1|.|TRBD2|TRBV6-1
CASNPSGTSGHEQFF
TGTGCCAGCAACCCCTCCGGGACTAGCGGGCATGAGCAGTTCTTC
>14|TRBJ2-7|.|TRBD2|TRBV2
CASSEAELAGEQYF
TGTGCCAGCAGTGAAGCGGAGCTAGCGGGGGAGCAGTACTTC
>14|TRBJ1-2|.|.|TRBV27
CASSLRQGFYGYTF
TGTGCCAGCAGTTTAAGGCAGGGCTTCTATGGCTACACCTTC
>11|TRBJ2-2|.|.|TRBV5-6
CASMLEGELFF
TGTGCCAGCATGTTAGAAGGGGAGCTGTTTTTT
>16|TRBJ2-5|.|TRBD1|TRBV6-6
CASSYSSPDRVGTQYF
TGTGCCAGCAGTTACAGTAGTCCGGACAGGGTTGGGACCCAGTACTTC
>15|TRBJ2-2|.|.|TRBV5-1
CASSYEDRSTGELFF
TGCGCCAGCAGCTACGAGGACAGATCGACCGGGGAGCTGTTTTTT
>14|TRBJ1-5|once|.|TRBV6-5
CASIPRRGGQPQHF
TGTGCCAGCATCCCCCGGCGGGGGGGGCAGCCCCAGCATTTT
>15|TRBJ1-5|.|TRBD1|TRBV28
CASNSDRVKNQPQHF
TGTGCCAGCAACTCCGACAGGGTTAAAAATCAGCCCCAGCATTTT
>14|TRBJ2-2|.|.|TRBV7-3
CASSPSSVTGELFF
TGTGCCAGCAGCCCCTCCTCCGTCACCGGGGAGCTGTTTTTT
>14|TRBJ2-3|once|.|TRBV5-6
CASNLGQGTDTQYF
TGTGCCAGCAATCTGGGGCAGGGCACAGATACGCAGTATTTT
>15|TRBJ2-1|.|TRBD2|TRBV27
CASSFRGGPNNEQFF
TGTGCCAGCAGTTTTCGCGGGGGGCCAAACAATGAGCAGTTCTTC
>12|TRBJ2-7|once|.|TRBV7-9
CASSLELGMRYF
TGTGCCAGCAGCTTAGAACTGGGCATGCGATACTTC
>19|TRBJ2-1|.|TRBD2|TRBV7-2
CASSAGASGSSFGGNEQFF
TGTGCCAGCAGCGCCGGGGCTAGCGGGAGTTCGTTCGGGGGCAATGAGCAGTTCTTC
>17|TRBJ1-5|.|.|TRBV7-8
CASSLTGTLYSNQPQHF
TGTGCCAGCAGCTTAACCGGGACACTCTATAGCAATCAGCCCCAGCATTTT
>14|TRBJ2-3|.|.|TRBV10-1
CASSEGGSLDTQYF
TGCGCCAGCAGTGAGGGGGGCTCCCTAGATACGCAGTATTTT
>14|TRBJ1-1|.|.|TRBV6-1
CASSVGGWLTEAFF
TGTGCCAGCAGTGTTGGGGGGTGGCTCACTGAAGCTTTCTTT
>16|TRBJ2-7|once|.|TRBV21-1
CASRGARQGKTYEQYF
TGTGCCAGCCGCGGGGCCCGACAGGGGAAGACCTACGAGCAGTACTTC
>17|TRBJ2-2|once|.|TRBV27
CASSLSAGTPNTGELFF
TGTGCCAGCAGTTTATCTGCGGGGACGCCGAACACCGGGGAGCTGTTTTTT
>15|TRBJ1-1|.|.|TRBV2
CASSEYGGLNTEAFF
TGTGCCAGCAGTGAATACGGGGGGTTAAACACTGAAGCTTTCTTT
>15|TRBJ1-5|.|.|TRBV18
CASSPSGASNQPQHF
TGTGCCAGCTCACCATCAGGGGCCAGCAATCAGCCCCAGCATTTT
>15|TRBJ1-2|few|TRBD1|TRBV2
CASSEVGQGVDGYTF
TGTGCCAGCAGTGAGGTTGGGCAGGGGGTTGATGGCTACACCTTC
>17|TRBJ2-7|.|TRBD2|TRBV30
CAWRTGTTSGVPYEQYF
TGTGCCTGGCGCACAGGGACAACTAGCGGGGTCCCCTACGAGCAGTACTTC
>16|TRBJ1-5|.|TRBD1|TRBV28
CASSWASRGLNQPQHF
TGTGCCAGCAGTTGGGCCTCGAGGGGGCTCAACCAGCCCCAGCATTTT
>18|TRBJ2-3|.|TRBD2|TRBV5-1
CASSGGLAGGGGTDTQYF
TGCGCCAGCTCGGGGGGACTAGCGGGAGGCGGAGGCACAGATACGCAGTATTTT
>15|TRBJ2-1|once|TRBD2|TRBV11-2
CASSLAAGLFNEQFF
TGTGCCAGCAGCTTAGCAGCGGGACTCTTCAATGAGCAGTTCTTC
>14|TRBJ2-7|.|TRBD2|TRBV5-5
CASSFLAAPYEQYF
TGTGCCAGCAGCTTCCTAGCGGCTCCCTACGAGCAGTACTTC
>17|TRBJ2-5|.|TRBD2|TRBV5-8
CASSLDNLAGIGETQYF
TGTGCCAGCAGCTTGGATAACTTAGCGGGGATTGGAGAGACCCAGTACTTC
>15|TRBJ2-7|.|.|TRBV7-2
CASSLGFTGSYEQYF
TGTGCCAGCAGCCTCGGATTCACGGGGTCCTACGAGCAGTACTTC
>15|TRBJ2-3|.|TRBD2|TRBV7-2
CASSNSGGYTDTQYF
TGTGCCAGCAGCAATAGCGGGGGCTACACAGATACGCAGTATTTT
>15|TRBJ2-2|.|.|TRBV5-4
CASSSMGLNTGELFF
TGTGCCAGCAGCTCCATGGGACTGAACACCGGGGAGCTGTTTTTT
>15|TRBJ2-7|.|.|TRBV5-1
CASSFRGTPDYEQYF
TGCGCCAGCAGCTTTAGAGGGACACCCGACTACGAGCAGTACTTC
>15|TRBJ1-2|.|TRBD1|TRBV6-5
CASSYSSGQSYGYTF
TGTGCCAGCAGTTACTCGTCGGGACAGTCCTATGGCTACACCTTC
>14|TRBJ1-2|.|.|TRBV2
CASSDLDSNYGYTF
TGTGCCAGCAGTGATCTTGACAGCAACTATGGCTACACCTTC
>15|TRBJ1-1|.|.|TRBV27
CASSLSRTGGTEAFF
TGTGCCAGCAGTTTATCGAGGACGGGGGGCACTGAAGCTTTCTTT
>12|TRBJ2-1|.|TRBD1|TRBV28
CASSQGVREQFF
TGTGCCAGCAGCCAGGGGGTTAGGGAGCAGTTCTTC
>15|TRBJ2-2|.|TRBD1|TRBV7-3
CASSLQGANTGELFF
TGTGCCAGCAGCTTACAGGGGGCGAACACCGGGGAGCTGTTTTTT
>14|TRBJ1-2|once|.|TRBV6-4
CASSDGYRADGYTF
TGTGCCAGCAGTGATGGATACAGGGCGGACGGCTACACCTTC
>13|TRBJ1-2|.|.|TRBV10-3
CAIRQGQNYGYTF
TGTGCCATCCGTCAGGGCCAAAACTATGGCTACACCTTC
>15|TRBJ2-3|.|TRBD2|TRBV7-8
CASSFGTSGPDTQYF
TGTGCCAGCAGCTTCGGGACTAGTGGACCCGATACGCAGTATTTT
>14|TRBJ1-1|.|TRBD1|TRBV9
CASSPRQGHTEAFF
TGTGCCAGCAGCCCCCGACAGGGCCACACTGAAGCTTTCTTT
>13|TRBJ1-5|.|TRBD1|TRBV6-5
CASRDRDNQPQHF
TGTGCCAGCAGGGACAGGGACAATCAGCCCCAGCATTTT
>18|TRBJ2-4|.|.|TRBV5-6
CASSSVTDRALAKNIQYF
TGTGCCAGCAGCTCGGTCACGGACAGAGCTTTAGCCAAAAACATTCAGTACTTC
>14|TRBJ2-2|.|TRBD1|TRBV10-1
CASRGTANTGELFF
TGCGCCAGCAGGGGGACAGCGAACACCGGGGAGCTGTTTTTT
>14|TRBJ1-4|.|.|TRBV6-5
CASSLGGFTEKLFF
TGTGCCAGCAGCCTTGGGGGGTTCACTGAAAAACTGTTTTTT
>15|TRBJ2-7|.|TRBD1|TRBV5-4
CASSGGQGTPYEQYF
TGTGCCAGCAGCGGGGGACAGGGGACCCCATACGAGCAGTACTTC
>15|TRBJ2-1|.|TRBD2|TRBV9
CASSPSGGAWNEQFF
TGTGCCAGCAGCCCTAGCGGGGGGGCCTGGAATGAGCAGTTCTTC
>17|TRBJ1-2|.|.|TRBV9
CASSTPTGTNWDYGYTF
TGTGCCAGCAGCACCCCGACAGGAACCAATTGGGACTATGGCTACACCTTC
>16|TRBJ1-5|.|.|TRBV10-3
CAISEGASDSNQPQHF
TGTGCCATCAGTGAGGGGGCCTCCGATAGCAATCAGCCCCAGCATTTT
>15|TRBJ2-3|.|TRBD2|TRBV29-1
CSVEDSGGITDTQYF
TGCAGCGTTGAAGATAGCGGGGGGATCACAGATACGCAGTATTTT
>13|TRBJ2-3|.|.|TRBV28
CASSSDSLATQYF
TGTGCCAGCAGTTCGGACAGTTTGGCGACGCAGTATTTT
>14|TRBJ2-7|.|.|TRBV4-2
CASSQSSEGYEQYF
TGTGCCAGCAGCCAATCCAGCGAGGGCTACGAGCAGTACTTC
>12|TRBJ2-7|.|.|TRBV13
CASSPTGRGQYF
TGTGCCAGCAGCCCGACAGGACGTGGGCAGTACTTC
>17|TRBJ1-1|.|.|TRBV18
CASSPRRGGRVDTEAFF
TGTGCCAGCTCACCAAGGAGGGGTGGTCGGGTAGACACTGAAGCTTTCTTT
>15|TRBJ1-5|.|TRBD1|TRBV19
CASSRGTVSNQPQHF
TGTGCCAGTAGTAGAGGGACAGTTAGCAATCAGCCCCAGCATTTT
>17|TRBJ1-4|.|TRBD1|TRBV19
CASSIIRQGATNEKLFF
TGTGCCAGTAGTATAATAAGACAGGGGGCCACTAATGAAAAACTGTTTTTT
>11|TRBJ2-1|.|.|TRBV7-9
CAVAPNNEQFF
TGTGCCGTAGCCCCTAACAATGAGCAGTTCTTC
>17|TRBJ1-2|.|.|TRBV5-6
CASSLGARSGSNYGYTF
TGTGCCAGCAGCTTGGGGGCCCGGAGCGGGAGTAACTATGGCTACACCTTC
>17|TRBJ1-5|.|TRBD1|TRBV19
CASSSRQGVSANQPQHF
TGTGCCAGTAGTAGTCGACAGGGAGTCAGTGCGAATCAGCCCCAGCATTTT
>13|TRBJ2-7|.|.|TRBV28
CASSSRQHYEQYF
TGTGCCAGCAGCTCACGACAGCACTACGAGCAGTACTTC